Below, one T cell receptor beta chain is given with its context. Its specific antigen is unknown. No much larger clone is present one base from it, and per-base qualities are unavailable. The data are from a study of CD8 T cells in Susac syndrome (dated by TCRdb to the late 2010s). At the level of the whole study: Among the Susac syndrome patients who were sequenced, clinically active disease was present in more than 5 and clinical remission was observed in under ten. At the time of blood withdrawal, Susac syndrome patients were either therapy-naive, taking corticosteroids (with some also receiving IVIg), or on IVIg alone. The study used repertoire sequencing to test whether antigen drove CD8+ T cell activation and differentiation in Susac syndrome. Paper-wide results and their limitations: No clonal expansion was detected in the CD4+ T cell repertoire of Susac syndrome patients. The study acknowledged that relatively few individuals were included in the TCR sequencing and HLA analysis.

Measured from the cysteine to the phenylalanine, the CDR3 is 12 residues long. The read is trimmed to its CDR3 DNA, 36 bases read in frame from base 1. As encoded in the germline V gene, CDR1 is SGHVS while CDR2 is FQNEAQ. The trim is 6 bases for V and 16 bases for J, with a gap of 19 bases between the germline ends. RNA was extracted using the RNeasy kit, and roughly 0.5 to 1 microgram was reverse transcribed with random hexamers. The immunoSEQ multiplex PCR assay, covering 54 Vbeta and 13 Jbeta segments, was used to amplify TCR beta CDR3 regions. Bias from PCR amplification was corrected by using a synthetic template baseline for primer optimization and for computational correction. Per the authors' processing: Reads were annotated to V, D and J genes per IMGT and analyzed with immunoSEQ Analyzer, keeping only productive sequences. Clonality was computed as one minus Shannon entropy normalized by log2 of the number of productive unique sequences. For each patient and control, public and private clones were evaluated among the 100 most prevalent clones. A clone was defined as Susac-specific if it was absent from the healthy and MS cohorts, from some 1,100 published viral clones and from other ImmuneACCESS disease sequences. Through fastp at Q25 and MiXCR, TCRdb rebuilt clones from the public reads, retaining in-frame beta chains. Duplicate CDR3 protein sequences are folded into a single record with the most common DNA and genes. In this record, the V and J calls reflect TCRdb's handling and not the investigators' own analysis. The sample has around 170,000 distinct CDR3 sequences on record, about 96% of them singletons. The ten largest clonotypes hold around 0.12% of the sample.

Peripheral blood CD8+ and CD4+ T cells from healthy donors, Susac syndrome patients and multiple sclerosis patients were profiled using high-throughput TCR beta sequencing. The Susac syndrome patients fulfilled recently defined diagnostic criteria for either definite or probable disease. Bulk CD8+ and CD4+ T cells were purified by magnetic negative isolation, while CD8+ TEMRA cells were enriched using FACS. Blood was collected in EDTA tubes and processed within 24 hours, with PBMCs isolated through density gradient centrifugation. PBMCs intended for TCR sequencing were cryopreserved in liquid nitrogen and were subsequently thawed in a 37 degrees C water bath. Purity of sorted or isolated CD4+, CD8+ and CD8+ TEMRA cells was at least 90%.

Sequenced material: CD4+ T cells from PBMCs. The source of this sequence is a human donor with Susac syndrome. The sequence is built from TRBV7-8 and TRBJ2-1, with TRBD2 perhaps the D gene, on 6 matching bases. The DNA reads TGTGCCAGCAGTCACACCGGGAGCGCACCCTTCTTC. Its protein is CASSHTGSAPFF.